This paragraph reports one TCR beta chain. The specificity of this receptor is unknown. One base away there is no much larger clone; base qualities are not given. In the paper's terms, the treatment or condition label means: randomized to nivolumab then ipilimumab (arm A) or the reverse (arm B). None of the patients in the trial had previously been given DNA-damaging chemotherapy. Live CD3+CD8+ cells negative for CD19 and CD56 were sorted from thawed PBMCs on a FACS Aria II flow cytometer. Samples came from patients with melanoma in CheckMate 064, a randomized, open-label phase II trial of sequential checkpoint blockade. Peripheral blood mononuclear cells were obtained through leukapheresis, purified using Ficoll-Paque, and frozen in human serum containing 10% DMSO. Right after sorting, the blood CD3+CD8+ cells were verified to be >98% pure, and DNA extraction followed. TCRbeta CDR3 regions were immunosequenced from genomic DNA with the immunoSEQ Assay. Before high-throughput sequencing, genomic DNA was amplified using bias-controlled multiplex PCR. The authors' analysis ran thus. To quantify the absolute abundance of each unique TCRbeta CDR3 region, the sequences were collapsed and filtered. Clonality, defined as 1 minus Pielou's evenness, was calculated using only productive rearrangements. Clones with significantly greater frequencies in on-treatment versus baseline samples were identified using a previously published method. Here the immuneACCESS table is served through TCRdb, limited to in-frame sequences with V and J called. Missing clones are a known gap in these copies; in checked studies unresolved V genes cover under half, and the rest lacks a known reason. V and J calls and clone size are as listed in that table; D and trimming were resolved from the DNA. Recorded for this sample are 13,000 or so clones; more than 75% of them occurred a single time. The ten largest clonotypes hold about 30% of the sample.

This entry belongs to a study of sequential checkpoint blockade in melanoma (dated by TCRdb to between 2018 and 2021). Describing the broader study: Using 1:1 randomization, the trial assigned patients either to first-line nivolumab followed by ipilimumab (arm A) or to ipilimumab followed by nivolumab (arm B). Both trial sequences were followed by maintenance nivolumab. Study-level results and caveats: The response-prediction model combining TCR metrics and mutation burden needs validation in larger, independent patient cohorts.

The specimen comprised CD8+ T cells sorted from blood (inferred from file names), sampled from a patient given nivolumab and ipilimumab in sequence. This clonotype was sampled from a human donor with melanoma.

The sequence in DNA is TGTGCCAGCAGCGTGGCGGAATCAAATCAGCCCCAGCATTTT. It is translated as CASSVAESNQPQHF. The chain is made from TRBV9 and TRBJ1-5, with no confidently assigned D gene. Taken from cysteine to phenylalanine, the CDR3 has 14 residues. Only the CDR3 part of the read is kept: 42 bases, read in frame from the first base. The germline V gene sets CDR1 to SGDLS and CDR2 to YYNGEE. V and J are truncated by 2 bases and 4 bases respectively, leaving an intervening sequence of 10 bases.